This T cell receptor beta chain was identified in a study of type 1 regulatory T cells. At the level of the study: An in vitro protocol generated T-allo10, a Tr1-enriched, alloantigen-specific CD4 T cell product.

TCRdb ran MiXCR on the reads and lists one entry per CDR3 protein. The sample holds some 15,000 distinct CDR3 sequences, about an eighth seen once. This clonotype was seen repeatedly, ten times or more. Its antigen remains unknown. Trimming left V 4 bases short and J 0 bases short, with 5 bases between. This CDR3 spans 14 amino acids. CDR1 and CDR2 from the germline V gene are SGHRS and YFSETQ. Material for sequencing was cultured T cells, either the whole culture or a sorted T cell fraction (not recorded which). This TCR was sampled from a human donor in good health. The chain links TRBV5-1 to TRBJ2-6, with D unclear. The CDR3 sequence: CASSQPSGANVLTF. Written as DNA, the CDR3 is TGCGCCAGCAGCCAGCCCTCTGGGGCCAACGTCCTGACTTTC.